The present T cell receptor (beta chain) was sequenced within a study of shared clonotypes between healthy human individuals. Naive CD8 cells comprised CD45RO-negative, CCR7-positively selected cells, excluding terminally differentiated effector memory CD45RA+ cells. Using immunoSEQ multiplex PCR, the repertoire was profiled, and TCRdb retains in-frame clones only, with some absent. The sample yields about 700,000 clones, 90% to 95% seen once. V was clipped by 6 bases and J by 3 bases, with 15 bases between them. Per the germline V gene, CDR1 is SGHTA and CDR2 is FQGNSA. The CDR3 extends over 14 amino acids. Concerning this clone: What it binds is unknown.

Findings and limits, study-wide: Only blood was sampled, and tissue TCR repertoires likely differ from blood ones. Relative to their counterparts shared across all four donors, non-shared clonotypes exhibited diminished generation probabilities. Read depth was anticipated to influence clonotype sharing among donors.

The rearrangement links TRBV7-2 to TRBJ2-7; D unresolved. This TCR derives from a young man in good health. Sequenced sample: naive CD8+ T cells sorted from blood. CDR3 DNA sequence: TGTGCCAGCAGTTACGGACGGATCATCTACGAGCAGTACTTC. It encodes CASSYGRIIYEQYF.